These 6 T cell receptor beta chains were sequenced from one sample in a study of Ad26.COV2.S vaccination and SARS-CoV-2 variants. The treatment is: approximately 18 received Ad26.COV2.S at low or high dose, single or two shots; 5 received placebo; per-sample allocation not given. Samples came from day 63 after the first vaccine or placebo injection. Profiling relied on immunoSEQ multiplex PCR, and the TCRdb table lists in-frame clones only, not all of them. The sample has around 450,000 clones, more than 80% seen once; the top ten hold roughly an eighth. Sequencing was performed on peripheral blood, taken in a trial of Ad26.COV2.S vaccine versus placebo. These receptors originate from a person aged 18-65 years who received the Ad26.COV2.S COVID-19 vaccine or a placebo.

The chain is built from TRBV14 and TRBJ2-3, with unresolved D. The CDR3 is 13 amino acids. Germline lookup yields CDR1 SGHDN and CDR2 FVKESK. V shed 2 bases and J shed 0 bases, with 3 bases lying between them. The CDR3 region is CASSQISTDTQYF. The CDR3 DNA is TGTGCCAGCAGCCAAATAAGCACAGATACGCAGTATTTT.

The chain carries TRBV19 and TRBJ2-1; 9 positions match TRBD1. The V segment lost 4 bases and the J segment 6 bases; nucleotides outside the gene matches: 4. This CDR3 has 14 amino acids. The germline V gene encodes CDR1 LNHDA and CDR2 SQIVND (reference sequence). CDR3 bases: TGTGCCAGTAGTAGGGGACAGGGATTCAATGAGCAGTTCTTC. It specifies CASSRGQGFNEQFF.

The V and J genes are TRBV18 and TRBJ2-7; 12 nucleotides line up with TRBD2. In germline, CDR1 is KGHSH, CDR2 LQKENI. J gave up 6 bases and V 2 bases, and 5 bases lay outside the gene matches. The CDR3 extends over 15 amino acids. CDR3 sequence: CASSPRGLAGVEQYF. The CDR3 DNA is TGTGCCAGCTCACCAAGGGGACTAGCGGGCGTCGAGCAGTACTTC. Full variable domain (outside the CDR3, taken from reference TRBV18 and TRBJ2-7): NAGVMQNPRHLVRRRGQEARLRCSPMKGHSHVYWYRQLPEEGLKFMVYLQKENIIDESGMPKERFSAEFPKEGPSILRIQQVVRGDSAAYFCASSPRGLAGVEQYFGPGTRLTVT.

The genes are TRBV7-2 and TRBJ2-3, with 11 bases fitting TRBD2. Trimming took 0 bases from V and 5 from J; bases not matched to a gene: 7. This CDR3 spans 17 amino acids. Per the germline V gene, CDR1 is SGHTA and CDR2 is FQGNSA. DNA of the CDR3: TGTGCCAGCAGCTTAGCTCCTAGCGGGAGGAAATTAGATACGCAGTATTTT. Translation gives CASSLAPSGRKLDTQYF.

The rearrangement uses TRBV5-1 and TRBJ2-5; 7 positions match TRBD2. This CDR3 region has 16 residues. The germline CDR1 and CDR2 sequences are SGHRS and YFSETQ. V trimming: 0 bases; J trimming: 6 bases; junction bases outside the gene matches: 11. The CDR3 is CASSLGGGSRLKTQYF. CDR3 DNA: TGCGCCAGCAGCTTGGGTGGCGGGAGTCGTCTGAAGACCCAGTACTTC.

This clone was counted a single time. The V gene is TRBV28, the J gene TRBJ1-1, with 7 nucleotides matching TRBD1. CDR3 length equals 15 residues. Germline CDR1 MDHEN, CDR2 SYDVKM. V shed 4 bases and J 1 base; nucleotides not matched to a gene: 6. The CDR3 nucleotides read TGTGCCAGCAGTTACACTGACAGGGCGAACACTGAAGCTTTCTTT. Its translation is CASSYTDRANTEAFF.